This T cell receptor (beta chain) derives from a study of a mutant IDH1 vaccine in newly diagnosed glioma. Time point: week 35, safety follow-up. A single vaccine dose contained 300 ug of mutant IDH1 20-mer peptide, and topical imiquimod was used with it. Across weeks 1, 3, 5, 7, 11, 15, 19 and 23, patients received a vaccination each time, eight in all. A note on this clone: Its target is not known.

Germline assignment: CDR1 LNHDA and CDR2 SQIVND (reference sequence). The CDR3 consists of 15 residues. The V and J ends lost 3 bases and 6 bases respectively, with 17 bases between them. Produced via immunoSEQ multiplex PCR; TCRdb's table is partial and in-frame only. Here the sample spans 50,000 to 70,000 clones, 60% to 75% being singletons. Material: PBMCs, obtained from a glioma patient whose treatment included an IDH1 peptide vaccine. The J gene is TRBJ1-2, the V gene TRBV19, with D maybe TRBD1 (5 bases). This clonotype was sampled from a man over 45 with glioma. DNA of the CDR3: TGTGCCAGTAGTATTAGTCGATCCCAGGGCGATGGCTACACCTTC. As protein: CASSISRSQGDGYTF.